The 25 T cell receptor beta chains below come from one sample, sequenced in a study of blood T cell repertoires in COVID-19. Produced via immunoSEQ multiplex PCR; TCRdb's table is partial and in-frame only. The data contain fewer than 120,000 clones, around 74% of them singletons. Sequencing used peripheral blood. The receptors here all came from a woman between 55 and 75 years old with acute or convalescent COVID-19.

V and J are TRBV6-1 and TRBJ1-1, with 7 bases aligning to TRBD1. CDR1 and CDR2 from the germline V gene are MNHNS and SASEGT. This CDR3 contains 14 residues. Trimming at V came to 0 bases and at J to 4 bases, leaving 2 bases not matched to a gene. As DNA, the CDR3 is TGTGCCAGCAGTGAAGCGGCAGGGGGCACTGAAGCTTTCTTT. Encoded protein: CASSEAAGGTEAFF.

This clone was seen only a few times. The V gene is TRBV2, the J gene TRBJ1-1, with D possibly TRBD1 on 5 matching bases. The CDR3 runs 16 residues. Germline loops: CDR1 SNHLY, CDR2 FYNNEI. V lost 1 base, J lost 2 bases, and 14 bases lay in between. CDR3 nucleotides: TGTGCCAGCAGTGAAGGGACACTTATACCTAACACTGAAGCTTTCTTT. It codes for CASSEGTLIPNTEAFF.

In its sample, this clone was seen a few times. The gene calls are TRBV7-3 and TRBJ2-1, with D maybe TRBD1 (7 bases). The V and J ends lost 0 bases and 7 bases respectively, with 16 bases between them. Germline CDR1 SGHTA, CDR2 FQGTGA. This CDR3 has 16 amino acids. The CDR3 DNA sequence: TGTGCCAGCAGCTTAACCGGCAGGGGGGTCGGTAATGAGCAGTTCTTC. Residues: CASSLTGRGVGNEQFF.

There are a few counts of this clone. This chain links TRBV10-1 with TRBJ2-2; TRBD1 is a possible D gene (6 bases). Looked up from germline, CDR1 is WNHNN and CDR2 is SYGVQD (reference sequence). V was shortened by 10 bases and J by 6 bases, with 21 bases between the two germline ends. This CDR3 has 15 residues. The CDR3 spells CATANRAPWSGELFF. CDR3 coding DNA: TGCGCCACCGCCAACAGGGCCCCTTGGTCCGGGGAGCTGTTTTTT.

The CDR3 loop reads CASSWGRRTEAFF. The CDR3 DNA follows: TGTGCCAGCAGTTGGGGGAGGCGAACTGAAGCTTTCTTT. The J gene is TRBJ1-1, the V gene TRBV6-2 or TRBV6-3, with a possible D match to TRBD1 (5 bases). CDR1 is MNHEY, CDR2 SVGEGT, per germline. The length of the CDR3 is 13 residues. Trimming removed 4 bases at V and 5 bases at J, with 11 bases between.

The chain combines TRBV24-1 with TRBJ2-3; weak D call: TRBD1 (5 bases). The CDR3 contains 16 residues. The germline CDR1 and CDR2 sequences are KGHDR and SFDVKD. The V gene lost 1 base and the J gene lost 1 base, with 11 bases spanning the gap. The CDR3 DNA is TGTGCCACCAGTGATTTATCCAGGGCAGGCACAGATACGCAGTATTTT. It translates to CATSDLSRAGTDTQYF.

This chain uses TRBV11-3 with TRBJ2-7; 8 positions agree with TRBD1. Germline CDR1 SGHNT, CDR2 YENEEA. The V gene end was trimmed by 4 bases and the J gene end by 5 bases; junction bases not matched to a gene: 1. There are 12 residues in the CDR3. The CDR3 DNA sequence: TGTGCCAGCAGCTCGGACAGGGACGAGCAGTACTTC. This codes for CASSSDRDEQYF.

The sample holds one count of this clone. CDR3 protein: CASSSGLAGALTDTQYF. The CDR3 bases are TGTGCCAGCAGCTCGGGACTAGCGGGGGCCCTCACAGATACGCAGTATTTT. The chain couples TRBV7-9 to TRBJ2-3, with TRBD2 identical over 14 bases. The V gene's germline CDR1 is SEHNR and CDR2 FQNEAQ (reference sequence). V shed 4 bases, J shed 2 bases, and the junction held 5 bases outside the gene matches. This CDR3 contains 17 residues.

J is TRBJ2-3 and V is TRBV7-2; 8 bases are shared with TRBD1. The CDR3 length is 13 residues. Trimming removed 5 bases from V and 4 bases from J; junction bases left unmatched: 2. Germline V gene lookup returns CDR1 SGHTA and CDR2 FQGNSA. The CDR3 nucleotides read TGTGCCAGCAGCACACAGGGGGCAGATACGCAGTATTTT. This encodes CASSTQGADTQYF. The variable domain in full, completed from reference TRBV7-2 and TRBJ2-3, reads GAGVSQSPSNKVTEKGKDVELRCDPISGHTALYWYRQSLGQGLEFLIYFQGNSAPDKSGLPSDRFSAERTGGSVSTLTIQRTQQEDSAVYLCASSTQGADTQYFGPGTRLTVL.

This sequence joins TRBV19 and TRBJ2-2, with 9 bases aligning to TRBD1. Germline CDR1 is LNHDA and CDR2 is SQIVND (reference sequence). V lost 7 bases to trimming and J lost 5 bases; unmatched junction nucleotides: 8. The CDR3 totals 15 residues. CDR3 sequence reads: CASIPGQGRTGELFF. The CDR3 coding sequence is TGTGCCAGTATCCCGGGACAGGGTCGGACCGGGGAGCTGTTTTTT.

The rearrangement links TRBV7-2 to TRBJ1-6; D is uncertain. CDR3 length: 12 residues. Looked up from germline, CDR1 is SGHTA and CDR2 is FQGNSA. V lost 5 bases and J 10 bases, leaving 9 bases between the germline ends. CDR3 DNA sequence: TGTGCCAGCAGCCTTTTGGGCTCACCCCTCCACTTT. It specifies CASSLLGSPLHF.

The chain employs TRBV7-2 and TRBJ2-1, with 14 positions matching TRBD2. The ends lost 6 bases at V and 0 bases at J; junction bases unmatched: 4. CDR1 and CDR2 (germline): SGHTA, FQGNSA. This CDR3 is 17 amino acids long. CDR3 residues: CASRLGLAGGSYNEQFF. CDR3 coding DNA: TGTGCCAGCAGACTAGGACTAGCGGGGGGCTCCTACAATGAGCAGTTCTTC.

This chain uses TRBV7-8 with TRBJ1-6, with TRBD1 as a possible D gene (5 bases). CDR3 length equals 16 residues. Germline V lookup: CDR1 SGHVS, CDR2 FQNEAQ. With 1 base removed from V and 7 bases from J, the gap between germline ends came to 14 bases. In nucleotides, the CDR3 is TGTGCCAGCAGCTTAGAATTTGGCAGGGTAAATTCACCCCTCCACTTT. This encodes CASSLEFGRVNSPLHF.

V usage is TRBV25-1 and J usage is TRBJ2-6; D is possibly TRBD2 (5 bases). Per germline, CDR1 MGHDK and CDR2 SYGVNS. Trimming shortened V by 2 bases and J by 3 bases, and 8 bases separated the two germline ends. This CDR3 spans 15 amino acids. This CDR3 reads CASSEMRVGANVLTF. In DNA, the CDR3 is TGTGCCAGCAGTGAAATGCGGGTTGGGGCCAACGTCCTGACTTTC.

The chain links TRBV5-1 to TRBJ1-2, with D uncertain. Germline CDR1 is SGHRS and CDR2 is YFSETQ. CDR3 length equals 14 residues. V lost 5 bases and J lost 2, with 13 bases in between. The CDR3 bases are TGCGCCAGCAGAAACAGTACTTCAAACTATGGCTACACCTTC. Amino acid sequence: CASRNSTSNYGYTF. The full variable domain, rest sourced from reference TRBV5-1 and TRBJ1-2, is KAGVTQTPRYLIKTRGQQVTLSCSPISGHRSVSWYQQTPGQGLQFLFEYFSETQRNKGNFPGRFSGRQFSNSRSEMNVSTLELGDSALYLCASRNSTSNYGYTFGSGTRLTVV.

The V call is TRBV7-2, the J call TRBJ2-3; 11 bases map to TRBD2. The CDR3 totals 15 residues. Per the germline V gene, CDR1 is SGHTA and CDR2 is FQGNSA. V shed 11 bases and J 4 bases; nucleotides not matched to a gene: 11. CDR3 sequence (DNA): TGTGCCGAGAGTCTCGGGACTAGCGGATCAGATACGCAGTATTTT. Translation gives CAESLGTSGSDTQYF.

V and J are TRBV14 and TRBJ1-2, with D maybe TRBD1 (6 bases). V lost 0 bases and J 0 bases, leaving 11 bases between the germline ends. The CDR3 consists of 16 residues. Germline CDR1 and CDR2: SGHDN and FVKESK. CDR3 nucleotides: TGTGCCAGCAGCCAAGAACCGACAGGAGCTAACTATGGCTACACCTTC. Protein: CASSQEPTGANYGYTF.

The chain joins TRBV6-1 to TRBJ1-5; weak D call: TRBD1 (6 bases). Germline V gives CDR1 MNHNS, CDR2 SASEGT. V lost 2 bases, J lost 5 bases, and 22 bases lay in between. The CDR3 loop spans 18 amino acids. CDR3 bases: TGTGCCAGCAGTGAATTTGGTTTGGACAGTACCTACGATCAGCCCCAGCATTTT. As protein: CASSEFGLDSTYDQPQHF.

This clone came up a few times. The chain carries TRBV19 and TRBJ1-1; maybe TRBD1 (5 bases). V lost 6 bases and J lost 3, with 17 bases in between. There are 15 residues in the CDR3. Germline lookup yields CDR1 LNHDA and CDR2 SQIVND (reference sequence). Here the CDR3 DNA reads TGTGCCAGTAGACCCCACTCAGACAGTCACACTGAAGCTTTCTTT. Translation: CASRPHSDSHTEAFF. Full variable domain (missing parts from reference TRBV19 and TRBJ1-1): DGGITQSPKYLFRKEGQNVTLSCEQNLNHDAMYWYRQDPGQGLRLIYYSQIVNDFQKGDIAEGYSVSREKKESFPLTVTSAQKNPTAFYLCASRPHSDSHTEAFFGQGTRLTVV.

The CDR3 reads CASSSGGKLFF. DNA for the CDR3: TGCGCCAGCAGCTCCGGGGGAAAACTGTTTTTT. V is TRBV5-1 and J is TRBJ1-4, with a weak D call TRBD1 (5 bases). V lost 3 bases and J lost 10, with 7 bases in between. This CDR3 has 11 residues. The V gene's germline CDR1 is SGHRS and CDR2 YFSETQ.

V gene TRBV15 combines with J gene TRBJ2-7; D is perhaps TRBD2 (5 bases). The germline gives CDR1 LNHNV, CDR2 YYDKDF (reference sequence). This CDR3 is built from 15 residues. The V and J ends lost 0 bases and 1 base respectively, with 10 bases between them. The CDR3 DNA is TGTGCCACCAGCAGAGATCGGGGTAGTTCCTACGAGCAGTACTTC. It codes for CATSRDRGSSYEQYF.

Only a few counts were recorded for this clone. This sequence joins TRBV19 and TRBJ2-1; D remains unclear. V was clipped by 7 bases and J by 6 bases, with 16 bases between them. The CDR3 runs to 14 residues. The germline V gene has CDR1 LNHDA and CDR2 SQIVND (reference sequence). The CDR3 DNA is TGTGCCAGTAAGATCGAGACACCGTCCAATGAGCAGTTCTTC. It codes for CASKIETPSNEQFF.

CDR3 nucleotide sequence: TGTGCCAGCCAGAGGACAGGAAACTATGGCTACACCTTC. Encoded protein: CASQRTGNYGYTF. The chain couples TRBV6-5 to TRBJ1-2, with 7 bases that match TRBD1. Unmatched junction bases numbered 5, after V lost 8 bases and J lost 2 bases. The V gene's germline CDR1 is MNHEY and CDR2 SVGAGI. CDR3 length: 13 amino acids.

The chain couples TRBV7-2 to TRBJ1-1; TRBD1 matches 7 bases. Germline V gene lookup returns CDR1 SGHTA and CDR2 FQGNSA. The CDR3 has 14 residues. V dropped 5 bases and J dropped 1; count of bases not matched to a gene: 4. DNA for the CDR3: TGTGCCAGCAGCCGGGACAGACAGAACACTGAAGCTTTCTTT. Translation gives CASSRDRQNTEAFF.

V is TRBV2 and J is TRBJ2-2; 8 bases line up with TRBD2. V lost 8 bases to trimming and J lost 1 base; unmatched junction nucleotides: 6. The CDR3 totals 15 residues. Looked up from germline, CDR1 is SNHLY and CDR2 is FYNNEI. The DNA of the CDR3 is TGTGCCAGCCGGACGGGGGGGCTGAACACCGGGGAGCTGTTTTTT. It codes for CASRTGGLNTGELFF.